This T cell receptor beta chain was observed in a study of OX40 agonist ivuxolimab in advanced cancers. Study at large: Of the participants, around 43% had some prior anti-PD-1, anti-PD-L1 or anti-CTLA-4 therapy, which was allowed.

Per the germline V gene, CDR1 is LGHNA and CDR2 is YSLEER. Trimming took 0 bases from V and 2 from J, leaving 14 bases between them. This CDR3 region has 16 residues. Here immunoSEQ multiplex PCR was the method, and the copy in TCRdb shows in-frame clones only, minus some. The sample holds about 99,000 clones; 90% to 97% are singletons and the top ten take 2%. The origin of this receptor is an adult with an advanced solid tumor such as melanoma, head and neck, liver or kidney cancer. The chain uses TRBV4-3 and TRBJ2-7; D is tentatively TRBD1 or TRBD2 (6 bases each). The source material was CD4+ or CD8+ T cells sorted from blood, sampled in a trial of the OX40 agonist ivuxolimab. This CDR3 reads CASSQDSGRGPYEQYF. The CDR3 nucleotides read TGCGCCAGCAGCCAAGATAGCGGCAGGGGCCCCTACGAGCAGTACTTC.